One and the same sample provided the 6 T cell receptor beta chains below, sequenced in a study of blood T cell repertoires in COVID-19. Clones were read by immunoSEQ multiplex PCR, and TCRdb kept only the in-frame ones, dropping some. Among about 70,000 clones listed, roughly 77% were seen once. Sequenced: peripheral blood. The receptors derive from a woman in her seventies with acute or convalescent COVID-19.

V and J are TRBV5-1 and TRBJ1-3; D might be TRBD1 (6 bases). This CDR3 has 16 residues. V lost 1 base to trimming and J lost 1 base, with 12 bases between them. The germline gives CDR1 SGHRS, CDR2 YFSETQ. The chain's CDR3 is CASSLSPTGSGNTIYF. As DNA, the CDR3 is TGCGCCAGCAGCTTGTCCCCCACAGGGTCTGGAAACACCATATATTTT.

V is TRBV27 and J is TRBJ2-7; 12 bases are shared with TRBD1. The trim removed 8 bases at V and 5 bases at J, leaving 10 bases unmatched. CDR1 and CDR2 (germline): MNHEY, SMNVEV (reference sequence). The CDR3 loop spans 15 amino acids. CDR3 in DNA: TGTGCCAGCCGGGGACAGGGGGCTTGGCGTGACGAGCAGTACTTC. Translated, it gives CASRGQGAWRDEQYF.

The chain joins TRBV2 to TRBJ2-7, with D perhaps matching TRBD2 (6 bases). Trimming removed 5 bases from V and 3 bases from J, with 8 bases in between. Looked up from germline, CDR1 is SNHLY and CDR2 is FYNNEI. The CDR3 is 12 amino acids. The CDR3 sequence is CASSTGGYEQYF. The CDR3 nucleotides are TGTGCCAGCAGTACCGGGGGCTACGAGCAGTACTTC.

The chain employs TRBV7-7 and TRBJ1-1; 7 positions match TRBD1. Germline CDR1 is SSHAT and CDR2 is FNYEAQ (reference sequence). CDR3 length: 12 residues. V trimming: 5 bases; J trimming: 7 bases; junction bases outside the gene matches: 4. The CDR3 region is CASSHPGGEAFF. CDR3 bases: TGTGCCAGCAGCCATCCAGGGGGTGAAGCTTTCTTT. Full variable domain (missing parts from reference TRBV7-7 and TRBJ1-1): GAGVSQSPRYKVTKRGQDVTLRCDPISSHATLYWYQQALGQGPEFLTYFNYEAQPDKSGLPSDRFSAERPEGSISTLTIQRTEQRDSAMYRCASSHPGGEAFFGQGTRLTVV.

The V call is TRBV2, the J call TRBJ2-1, with 8 positions matching TRBD1. This CDR3 is 15 amino acids long. Trimming removed 6 bases from V and 3 bases from J; junction bases left unmatched: 7. Germline lookup yields CDR1 SNHLY and CDR2 FYNNEI. CDR3 sequence: CASSPGQGYYNEQFF. The CDR3 DNA is TGTGCCAGCAGCCCCGGACAGGGTTACTACAATGAGCAGTTCTTC. The whole variable domain, remainder taken from reference TRBV2 and TRBJ2-1, is EPEVTQTPSHQVTQMGQEVILRCVPISNHLYFYWYRQILGQKVEFLVSFYNNEISEKSEIFDDQFSVERPDGSNFTLKIRSTKLEDSAMYFCASSPGQGYYNEQFFGPGTRLTVL.

This rearrangement joins TRBV5-1 to TRBJ1-4; D is possibly TRBD1 (6 bases). CDR3 size: 15 residues. Trimming took off 0 bases at V and 4 bases at J, with 10 bases between the two ends. CDR1 SGHRS and CDR2 YFSETQ come from the germline V gene. CDR3 loop: CASSLAGTLNEKLFF. In DNA, the CDR3 is TGCGCCAGCAGCTTGGCCGGGACACTTAATGAAAAACTGTTTTTT.